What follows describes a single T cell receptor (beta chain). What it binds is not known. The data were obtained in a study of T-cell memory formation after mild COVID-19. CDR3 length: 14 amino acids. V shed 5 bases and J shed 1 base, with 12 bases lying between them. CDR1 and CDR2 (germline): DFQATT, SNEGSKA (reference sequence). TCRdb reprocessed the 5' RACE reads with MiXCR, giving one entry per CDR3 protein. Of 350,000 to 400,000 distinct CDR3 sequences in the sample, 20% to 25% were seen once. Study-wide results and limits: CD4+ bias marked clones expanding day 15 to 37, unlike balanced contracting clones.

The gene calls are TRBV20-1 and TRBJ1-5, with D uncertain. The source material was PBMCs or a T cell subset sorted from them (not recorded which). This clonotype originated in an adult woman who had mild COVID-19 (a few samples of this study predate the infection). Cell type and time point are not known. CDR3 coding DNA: TGCAGTGCTTTAAAGGGAGGGAGCAATCAGCCCCAGCATTTT. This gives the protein CSALKGGSNQPQHF.